This TCR beta chain was sequenced in a study of molecular identifiers for immune sequencing clone quantification. This clonotype appeared many times. Its antigen is undetermined. This CDR3 region has 15 residues. With V trimmed by 6 bases and J by 4 bases, 5 bases remained unmatched. Study results and limitations: The share of molecules held by clones above 20 RNA copies was over 97% in effector cells and under 1% in naive cells.

TCRdb passed the PCR reads through MiXCR, listing each CDR3 protein once. The table has roughly 90,000 distinct CDR3 sequences, about 20% seen once. Input for naive CD8 libraries was about 18,000 to 1,100,000 sorted cells; the RNA fraction used was 10%, 30% or 50%. Naive CD8 T cell sorting was performed on the CD8+CD4-CCR7+CD45RA+ phenotype. The sequence was obtained from a human donor in good health. Some libraries in this study had Jurkat cell RNA spiked in. V and J are TRBV12-3 or TRBV12-4 and TRBJ2-3, with TRBD2 matching over 12 bases. The sample was naive CD8+ T cells from blood, with Jurkat cell RNA spiked in. The sample's subset: FACS-sorted CD8+CD4-CCR7+CD45RA+ naive T cells. This CDR3 reads CASSTSGGPADTQYF. In DNA, the CDR3 is TGTGCCAGCAGCACTAGCGGGGGGCCGGCAGATACGCAGTATTTT.